This TCR beta chain was recorded in a study of blood T cell repertoires in COVID-19. About the research overall: The United States, Italy and Spain were the sources of the acute and convalescent COVID-19 samples.

Germline trimming cut 4 bases from V and 5 bases from J; bases unmatched to any gene: 6. The CDR3 extends over 14 amino acids. Germline V gives CDR1 SNHLY, CDR2 FYNNEI. Authors' methods: Reference gene primer amplification yielded estimated nucleated cell counts. Method: immunoSEQ multiplex PCR; TCRdb's copy keeps in-frame clones and lacks some. V and J calls and clone size are as listed in that table; D and trimming were resolved from the DNA. The sample consists of 250,000 or so clones, about 80% of them appearing once. The specimen sequenced was peripheral blood. The chain links TRBV2 to TRBJ2-5; 8 nucleotides line up with TRBD2. This TCR was sampled from a woman of 80 years or more with acute or convalescent COVID-19. CDR3 bases: TGTGCCAGCAGTGCGGGGGGGTCGGGGGAGACCCAGTACTTC. This sequence encodes CASSAGGSGETQYF.